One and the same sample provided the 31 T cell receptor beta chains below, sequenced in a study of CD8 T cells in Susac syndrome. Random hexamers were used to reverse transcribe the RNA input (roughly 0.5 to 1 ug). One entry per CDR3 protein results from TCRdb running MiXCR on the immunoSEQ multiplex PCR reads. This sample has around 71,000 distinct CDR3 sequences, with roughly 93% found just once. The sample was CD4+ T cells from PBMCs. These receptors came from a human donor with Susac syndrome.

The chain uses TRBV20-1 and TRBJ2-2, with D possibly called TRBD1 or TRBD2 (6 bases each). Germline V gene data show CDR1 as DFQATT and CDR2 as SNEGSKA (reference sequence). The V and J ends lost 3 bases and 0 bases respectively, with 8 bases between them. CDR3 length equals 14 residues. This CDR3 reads CSAREGANTGELFF. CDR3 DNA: TGCAGTGCTAGGGAGGGGGCGAACACCGGGGAGCTGTTTTTT.

This CDR3 is CSGSGTGGWHEAFF. The CDR3, as DNA: TGCAGCGGTTCCGGGACAGGGGGCTGGCATGAAGCTTTCTTT. This chain joins TRBV29-1 and TRBJ1-1; 12 bases map to TRBD1. Looked up from germline, CDR1 is SQVTM and CDR2 is ANQGSEA. V trimming: 7 bases; J trimming: 7 bases; junction bases outside the gene matches: 10. CDR3 length: 14 amino acids.

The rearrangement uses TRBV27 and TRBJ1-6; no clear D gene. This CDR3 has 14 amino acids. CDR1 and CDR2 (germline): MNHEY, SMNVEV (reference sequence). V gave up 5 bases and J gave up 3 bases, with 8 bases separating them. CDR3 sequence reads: CASSIEGYNSPLHF. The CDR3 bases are TGTGCCAGCAGTATTGAGGGCTATAATTCACCCCTCCACTTT.

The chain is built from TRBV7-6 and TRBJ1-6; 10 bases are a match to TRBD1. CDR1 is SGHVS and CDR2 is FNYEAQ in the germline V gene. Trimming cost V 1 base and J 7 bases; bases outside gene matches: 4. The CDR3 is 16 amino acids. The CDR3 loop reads CASSLGTGGSNSPLHF. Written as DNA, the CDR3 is TGTGCCAGCAGCTTAGGGACAGGGGGATCGAATTCACCCCTCCACTTT. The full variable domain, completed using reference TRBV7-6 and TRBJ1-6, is GAGVSQSPRYKVTKRGQDVALRCDPISGHVSLYWYRQALGQGPEFLTYFNYEAQQDKSGLPNDRFSAERPEGSISTLTIQRTEQRDSAMYRCASSLGTGGSNSPLHFGNGTRLTVT.

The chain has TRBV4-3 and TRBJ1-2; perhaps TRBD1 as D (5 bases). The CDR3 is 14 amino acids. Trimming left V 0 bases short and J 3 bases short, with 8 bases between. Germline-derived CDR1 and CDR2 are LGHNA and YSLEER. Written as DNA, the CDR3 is TGCGCCAGCAGCCAAGATCGGGGGTACTATGGCTACACCTTC. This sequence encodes CASSQDRGYYGYTF.

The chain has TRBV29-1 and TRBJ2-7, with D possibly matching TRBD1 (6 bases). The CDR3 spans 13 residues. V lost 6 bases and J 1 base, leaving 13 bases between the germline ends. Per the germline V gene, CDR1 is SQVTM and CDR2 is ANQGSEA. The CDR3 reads CSVLTGISYEQYF. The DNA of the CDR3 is TGCAGCGTCCTAACAGGGATATCCTACGAGCAGTACTTC.

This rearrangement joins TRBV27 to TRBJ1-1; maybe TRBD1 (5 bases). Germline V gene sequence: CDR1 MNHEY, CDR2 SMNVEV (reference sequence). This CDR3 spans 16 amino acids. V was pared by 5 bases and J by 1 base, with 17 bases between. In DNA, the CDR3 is TGTGCCAGCAGTCCCTTGTCCGGGGCCCAGAACACTGAAGCTTTCTTT. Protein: CASSPLSGAQNTEAFF.

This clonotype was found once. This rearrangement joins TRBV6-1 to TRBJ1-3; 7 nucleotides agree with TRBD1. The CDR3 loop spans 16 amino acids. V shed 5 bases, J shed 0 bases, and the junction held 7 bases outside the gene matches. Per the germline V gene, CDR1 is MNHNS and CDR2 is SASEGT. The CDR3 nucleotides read TGTGCCAGCAGTAGGGACAGAAAGAGCTCTGGAAACACCATATATTTT. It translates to CASSRDRKSSGNTIYF.

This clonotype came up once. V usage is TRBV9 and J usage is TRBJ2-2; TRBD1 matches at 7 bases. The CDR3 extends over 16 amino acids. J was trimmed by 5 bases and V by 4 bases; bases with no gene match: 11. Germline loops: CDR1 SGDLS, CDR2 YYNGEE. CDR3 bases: TGTGCCAGCAGCCCCCGACAGGGCGAGGGGACCGGGGAGCTGTTTTTT. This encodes CASSPRQGEGTGELFF.

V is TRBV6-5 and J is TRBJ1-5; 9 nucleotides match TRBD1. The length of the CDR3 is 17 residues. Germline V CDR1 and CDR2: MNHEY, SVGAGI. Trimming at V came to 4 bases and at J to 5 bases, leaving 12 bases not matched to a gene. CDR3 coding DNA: TGTGCCAGCAGTTCCAGCCCCCGACAGGGGGGTTATCAGCCCCAGCATTTT. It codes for CASSSSPRQGGYQPQHF.

Here the CDR3 reads CASSKSGGNTEAFF. The CDR3 coding sequence is TGTGCCAGCAGCAAATCGGGAGGGAACACTGAAGCTTTCTTT. J is TRBJ1-1 and V is TRBV12-3 or TRBV12-4; D not resolved. Trimming removed 6 bases from V and 1 base from J, with 12 bases in between. The CDR3 is made up of 14 amino acids.

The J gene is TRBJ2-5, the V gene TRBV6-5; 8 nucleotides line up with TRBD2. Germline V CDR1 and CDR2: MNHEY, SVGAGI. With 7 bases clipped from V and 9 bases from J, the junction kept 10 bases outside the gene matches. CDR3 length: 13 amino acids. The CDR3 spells CASTLGLGGPQYF. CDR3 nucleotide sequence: TGTGCCAGCACCCTGGGACTAGGCGGACCCCAGTACTTC.

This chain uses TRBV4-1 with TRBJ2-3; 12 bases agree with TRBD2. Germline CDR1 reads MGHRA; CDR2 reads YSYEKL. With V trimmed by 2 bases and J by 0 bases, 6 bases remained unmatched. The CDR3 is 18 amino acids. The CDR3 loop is CASSQRGLAGPSTDTQYF. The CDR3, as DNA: TGCGCCAGCAGCCAACGCGGACTAGCGGGGCCCAGCACAGATACGCAGTATTTT.

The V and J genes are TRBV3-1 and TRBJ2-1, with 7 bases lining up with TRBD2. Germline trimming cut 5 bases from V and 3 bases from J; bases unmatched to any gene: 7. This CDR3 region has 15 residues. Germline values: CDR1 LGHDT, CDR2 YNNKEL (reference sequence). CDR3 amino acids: CASSGTSAYYNEQFF. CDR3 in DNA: TGTGCCAGCAGCGGAACTAGCGCCTACTACAATGAGCAGTTCTTC.

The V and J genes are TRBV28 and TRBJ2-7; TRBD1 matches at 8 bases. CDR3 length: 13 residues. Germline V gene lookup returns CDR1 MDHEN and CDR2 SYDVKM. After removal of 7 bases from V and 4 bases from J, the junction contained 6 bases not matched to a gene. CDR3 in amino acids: CASTTGGRYEQYF. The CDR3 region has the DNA TGTGCCAGCACTACAGGGGGAAGATACGAGCAGTACTTC.

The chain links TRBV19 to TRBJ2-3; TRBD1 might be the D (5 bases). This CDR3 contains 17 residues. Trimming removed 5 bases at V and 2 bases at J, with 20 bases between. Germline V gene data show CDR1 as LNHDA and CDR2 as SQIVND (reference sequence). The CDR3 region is CASSHPSGIFFTDTQYF. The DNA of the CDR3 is TGTGCCAGTAGTCATCCTTCAGGGATTTTTTTCACAGATACGCAGTATTTT.

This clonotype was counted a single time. The CDR3 DNA is TGTGCCAGCAGTTTACTCGGGCTAGCCAAAAACATTCAGTACTTC. Residues: CASSLLGLAKNIQYF. This chain connects TRBV28 to TRBJ2-4; D gene unclear. The CDR3 consists of 15 residues. The germline gives CDR1 MDHEN, CDR2 SYDVKM. V was clipped by 2 bases and J by 0 bases, with 8 bases between them.

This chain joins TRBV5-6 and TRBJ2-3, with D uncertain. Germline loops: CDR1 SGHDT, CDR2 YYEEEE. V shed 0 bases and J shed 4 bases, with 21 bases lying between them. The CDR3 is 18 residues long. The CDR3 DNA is TGTGCCAGCAGCTTGGCTTTTCGGCTTCATTCCGGTGCAGATACGCAGTATTTT. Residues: CASSLAFRLHSGADTQYF.

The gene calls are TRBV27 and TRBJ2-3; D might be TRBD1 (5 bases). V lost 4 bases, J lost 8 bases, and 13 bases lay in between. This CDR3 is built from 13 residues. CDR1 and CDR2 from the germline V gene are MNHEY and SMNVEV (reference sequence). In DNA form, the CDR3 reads TGTGCCAGCAGTTATCGGCAGGGTCGTACGCAGTATTTT. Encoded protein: CASSYRQGRTQYF.

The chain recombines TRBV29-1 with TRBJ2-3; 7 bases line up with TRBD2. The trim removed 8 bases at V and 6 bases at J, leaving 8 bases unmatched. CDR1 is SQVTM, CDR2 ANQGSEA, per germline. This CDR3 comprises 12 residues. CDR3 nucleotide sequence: TGCAGCTACAGGACTAGTTTGGATACGCAGTATTTT. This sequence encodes CSYRTSLDTQYF.

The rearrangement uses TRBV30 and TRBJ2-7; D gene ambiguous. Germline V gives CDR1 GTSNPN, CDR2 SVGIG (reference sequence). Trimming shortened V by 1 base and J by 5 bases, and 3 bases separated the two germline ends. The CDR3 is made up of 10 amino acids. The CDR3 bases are TGTGCCTGGAGTGAGAACGAGCAGTACTTC. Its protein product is CAWSENEQYF.

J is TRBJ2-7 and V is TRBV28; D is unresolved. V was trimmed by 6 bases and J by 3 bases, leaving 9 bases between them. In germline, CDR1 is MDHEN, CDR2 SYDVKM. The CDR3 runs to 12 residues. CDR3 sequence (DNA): TGTGCCAGCAGGGATCGGAACTACGAGCAGTACTTC. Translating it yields CASRDRNYEQYF.

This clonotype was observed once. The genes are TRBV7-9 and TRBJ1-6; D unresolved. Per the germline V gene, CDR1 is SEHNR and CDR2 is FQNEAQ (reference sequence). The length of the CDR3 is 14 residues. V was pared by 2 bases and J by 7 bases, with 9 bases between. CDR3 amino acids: CASSLFGVNSPLHF. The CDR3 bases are TGTGCCAGCAGCTTATTCGGAGTGAATTCACCCCTCCACTTT.

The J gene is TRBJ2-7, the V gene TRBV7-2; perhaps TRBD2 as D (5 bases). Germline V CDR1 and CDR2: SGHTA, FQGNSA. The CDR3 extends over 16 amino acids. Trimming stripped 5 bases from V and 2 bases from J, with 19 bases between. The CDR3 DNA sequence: TGTGCCAGCAGCGCACCCCCCGGGATCCCCCCCTACGAGCAGTACTTC. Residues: CASSAPPGIPPYEQYF.

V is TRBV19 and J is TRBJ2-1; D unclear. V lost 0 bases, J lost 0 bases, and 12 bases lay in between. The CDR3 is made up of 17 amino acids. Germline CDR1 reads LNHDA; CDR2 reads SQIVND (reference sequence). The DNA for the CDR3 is TGTGCCAGTAGTATAGATAGATATTCCTTCTCCTACAATGAGCAGTTCTTC. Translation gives CASSIDRYSFSYNEQFF.

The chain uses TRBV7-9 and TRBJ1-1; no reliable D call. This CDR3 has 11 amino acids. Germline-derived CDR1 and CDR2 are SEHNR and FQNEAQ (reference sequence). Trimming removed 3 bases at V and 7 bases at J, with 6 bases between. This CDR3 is CASSFVDEAFF. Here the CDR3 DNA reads TGTGCCAGCAGCTTTGTAGATGAAGCTTTCTTT.

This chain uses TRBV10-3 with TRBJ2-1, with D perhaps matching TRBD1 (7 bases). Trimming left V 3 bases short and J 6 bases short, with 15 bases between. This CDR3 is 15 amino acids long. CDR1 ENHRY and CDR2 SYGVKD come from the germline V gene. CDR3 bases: TGTGCCATCAGTGAAGGGCAGGGGGGAGGCAATGAGCAGTTCTTC. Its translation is CAISEGQGGGNEQFF.

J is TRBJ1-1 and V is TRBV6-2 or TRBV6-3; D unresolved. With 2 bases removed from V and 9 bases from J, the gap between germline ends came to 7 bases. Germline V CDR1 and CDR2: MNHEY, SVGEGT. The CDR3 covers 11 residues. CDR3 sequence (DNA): TGTGCCAGCAGTTACCAGGCAAAAGCTTTCTTT. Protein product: CASSYQAKAFF.

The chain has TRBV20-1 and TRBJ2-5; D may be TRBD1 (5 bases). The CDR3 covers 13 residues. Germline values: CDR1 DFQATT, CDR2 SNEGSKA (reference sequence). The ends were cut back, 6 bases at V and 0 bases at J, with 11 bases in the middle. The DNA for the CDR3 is TGCAGTGCCGATACAGGAAACCAAGAGACCCAGTACTTC. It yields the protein CSADTGNQETQYF.

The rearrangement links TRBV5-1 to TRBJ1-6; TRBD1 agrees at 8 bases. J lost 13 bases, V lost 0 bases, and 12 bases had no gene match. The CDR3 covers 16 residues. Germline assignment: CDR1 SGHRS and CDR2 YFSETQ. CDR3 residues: CASSLGPGTGNSPLHF. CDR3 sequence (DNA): TGCGCCAGCAGCTTGGGTCCCGGGACAGGTAACTCCCCCCTCCACTTT.

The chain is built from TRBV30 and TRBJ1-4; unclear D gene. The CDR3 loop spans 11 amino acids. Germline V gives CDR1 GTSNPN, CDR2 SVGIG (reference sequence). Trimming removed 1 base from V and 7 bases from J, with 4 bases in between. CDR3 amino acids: CAWSASEKLFF. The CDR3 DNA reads TGTGCCTGGAGTGCTTCTGAAAAACTGTTTTTT.